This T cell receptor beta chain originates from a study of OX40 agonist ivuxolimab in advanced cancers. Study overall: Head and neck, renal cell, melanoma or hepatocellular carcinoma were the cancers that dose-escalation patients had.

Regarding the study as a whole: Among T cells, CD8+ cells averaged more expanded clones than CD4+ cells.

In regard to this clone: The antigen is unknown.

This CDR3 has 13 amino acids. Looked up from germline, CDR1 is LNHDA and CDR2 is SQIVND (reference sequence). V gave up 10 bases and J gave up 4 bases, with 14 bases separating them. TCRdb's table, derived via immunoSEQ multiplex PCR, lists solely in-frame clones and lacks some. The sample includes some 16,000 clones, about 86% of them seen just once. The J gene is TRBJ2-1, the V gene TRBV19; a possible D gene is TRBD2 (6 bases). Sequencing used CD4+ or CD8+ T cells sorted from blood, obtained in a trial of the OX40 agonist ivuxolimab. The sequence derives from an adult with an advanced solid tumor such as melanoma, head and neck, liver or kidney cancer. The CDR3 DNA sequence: TGTGCCACCACGGGACTCCAATACAATGAGCAGTTCTTC. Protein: CATTGLQYNEQFF.